This entry lists 10 T cell receptor beta chains sequenced from one sample in a study of long-term antiretroviral therapy in people with HIV (dated by TCRdb to between 2021 and 2024). The immunoSEQ hsTCRB v3.0 assay was used at survey level resolution to sequence the TRB variable region. Held by TCRdb, this immuneACCESS table contains in-frame sequences only and omits some clones. Under half of the omission traces to an unresolved V gene where checked; the cause of the rest is unknown. Recorded for this sample are under 45,000 clones; roughly 93% of them occurred a single time. The biggest ten clones account for roughly 2.3% of the sample. This specimen consisted of unsorted PBMCs, obtained roughly 9.4 years after starting antiretroviral therapy. These receptor sequences come from a man aged 25 to 40 with HIV.

This chain uses TRBV15 with TRBJ1-3; tentative D call: TRBD1 (6 bases). Germline CDR1 LNHNV, CDR2 YYDKDF (reference sequence). The germline V and J ends were trimmed by 8 bases and 2 bases, with 10 bases remaining between them. The CDR3 has 13 residues. DNA for the CDR3: TGTGCCACCTCGGACAGAACTGGAAACACCATATATTTT. Protein: CATSDRTGNTIYF.

This chain links TRBV11-3 with TRBJ2-5; D ambiguous. The germline V gene encodes CDR1 SGHNT and CDR2 YENEEA. The V and J ends lost 5 bases and 0 bases respectively, with 13 bases between them. CDR3 length equals 15 residues. CDR3 nucleotides: TGTGCCAGCAGCGCCGGGCACACGTACCAAGAGACCCAGTACTTC. This codes for CASSAGHTYQETQYF.

The genes are TRBV7-6 and TRBJ2-4, with 7 bases identical to TRBD1. Germline CDR1 SGHVS, CDR2 FNYEAQ. The trim removed 5 bases at V and 9 bases at J, leaving 10 bases unmatched. This CDR3 has 14 amino acids. This chain's CDR3 is CASSPRTGSTIQYF. CDR3 sequence (DNA): TGTGCCAGCAGCCCCCGGACAGGTTCGACCATTCAGTACTTC.

The rearrangement joins TRBV5-6 to TRBJ1-1; D possibly corresponds to TRBD1 (5 bases). V was pared by 4 bases and J by 6 bases, with 13 bases between. Germline lookup yields CDR1 SGHDT and CDR2 YYEEEE. The CDR3 sequence is 13 residues long. The CDR3 is CASSTWGRAEAFF. The CDR3, as DNA: TGTGCCAGCAGCACATGGGGCAGGGCTGAAGCTTTCTTT.

This chain connects TRBV6-5 to TRBJ2-3, with D unclear. V was cut by 8 bases and J by 2 bases, with 11 bases left in between. Germline-derived CDR1 and CDR2 are MNHEY and SVGAGI. The CDR3 loop spans 13 amino acids. The CDR3 region is CASGSRTTDTQYF. CDR3 sequence (DNA): TGTGCCAGCGGGTCGAGGACCACAGATACGCAGTATTTT.

This chain uses TRBV4-2 with TRBJ2-1, with TRBD2 identical over 11 bases. Germline CDR1 reads LGHNA; CDR2 reads YNFKEQ. CDR3 length: 17 residues. The J segment lost 7 bases and the V segment lost 2 bases, leaving 10 bases of the junction unmatched. CDR3 DNA: TGTGCCAGCAGCCAATCAACACTAGCGGGGGCGTATAATGAGCAGTTCTTC. It encodes CASSQSTLAGAYNEQFF.

This chain links TRBV7-9 with TRBJ1-3; D not resolved. CDR3 size: 16 residues. Germline V CDR1 and CDR2: SEHNR, FQNEAQ (reference sequence). Trimming left V 4 bases short and J 3 bases short, with 16 bases between. Here the CDR3 DNA reads TGTGCCAGCAGCTCGGGCCAGATATTTGGTGGAAACACCATATATTTT. Translated, it gives CASSSGQIFGGNTIYF.

The genes are TRBV6-5 and TRBJ1-1; D not resolved. V was clipped by 0 bases and J by 3 bases, with 11 bases between them. There are 15 residues in the CDR3. CDR1 is MNHEY, CDR2 SVGAGI, per germline. The CDR3 sequence: CASSYSIVRDTEAFF. The DNA for the CDR3 is TGTGCCAGCAGTTACTCGATTGTCCGGGACACTGAAGCTTTCTTT.

This chain uses TRBV6-5 with TRBJ1-3; tentatively, D is TRBD1 (5 bases). The CDR3 spans 14 residues. Germline loops: CDR1 MNHEY, CDR2 SVGAGI. The germline V and J ends were trimmed by 2 bases and 7 bases, with 12 bases remaining between them. The DNA of the CDR3 is TGTGCCAGCAGTTACCTGGGACCGGGGAACACCATATATTTT. Its protein is CASSYLGPGNTIYF.

V usage is TRBV10-3 and J usage is TRBJ1-5; D is unresolved. The germline gives CDR1 ENHRY, CDR2 SYGVKD. This CDR3 spans 12 amino acids. V was trimmed by 2 bases and J by 5 bases, leaving 4 bases between them. The CDR3 nucleotides are TGTGCCATCAGTGAGGTTGATCAGCCCCAGCATTTT. Protein sequence: CAISEVDQPQHF.